The sequence of this T cell receptor (beta chain) was determined in a study of T cell responses to AZD1222 COVID-19 vaccine. The method was immunoSEQ multiplex PCR; TCRdb's version includes in-frame clones alone and lacks a portion of them. The sample includes 200,000 to 250,000 clones, around 94% seen only once; the top ten take around 1.7%. Trimming took off 0 bases at V and 3 bases at J, with 9 bases between the two ends. This CDR3 has 15 amino acids. Germline V lookup: CDR1 MNHEY, CDR2 SVGAGI. The clonotype was recovered from an adult who received the MenACWY meningococcal vaccine as a control. The rearrangement uses TRBV6-5 and TRBJ1-5; no clear D. The source material was peripheral blood, sampled 28 days after the second dose of the MenACWY control vaccine. The CDR3 is CASSYSEDFNQPQHF. In DNA, the CDR3 is TGTGCCAGCAGTTACTCGGAGGACTTCAATCAGCCCCAGCATTTT.